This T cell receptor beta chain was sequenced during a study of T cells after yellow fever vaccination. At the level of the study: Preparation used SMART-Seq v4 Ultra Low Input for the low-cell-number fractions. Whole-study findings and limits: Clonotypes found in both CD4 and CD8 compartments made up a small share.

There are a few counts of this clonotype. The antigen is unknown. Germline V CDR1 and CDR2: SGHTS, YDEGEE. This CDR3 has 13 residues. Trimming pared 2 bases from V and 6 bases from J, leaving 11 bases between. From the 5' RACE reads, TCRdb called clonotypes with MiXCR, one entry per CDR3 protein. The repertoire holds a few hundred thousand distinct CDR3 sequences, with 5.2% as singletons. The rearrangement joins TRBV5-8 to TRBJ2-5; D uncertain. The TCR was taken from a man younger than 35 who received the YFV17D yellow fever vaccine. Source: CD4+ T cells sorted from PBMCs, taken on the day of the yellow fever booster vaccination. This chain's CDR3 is CASSFSLRKTQYF. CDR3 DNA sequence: TGTGCCAGCAGCTTCAGTCTAAGGAAGACCCAGTACTTC.